The T cell receptor (beta chain) under discussion was sequenced for a study of T cell repertoires in cytomegalovirus infection. Overall study results and limits: Using cumulative public TCR beta family frequency, the authors identified those who carried CMV together with the relevant HLA.

Note on this clonotype: Its antigen remains unidentified.

The CDR3 has 15 residues. Trimming cost V 2 bases and J 5 bases; bases outside gene matches: 8. TCRdb re-called the reads with MiXCR, one entry per CDR3 protein. The table records just under 550,000 distinct CDR3 sequences, approximately 25% of them present only once. Sequences were obtained from PBMCs. The receptor's source is a human donor in good health (CMV status not recorded). Some clones in this sample may be carry-over from other donors' samples. The V and J genes are TRBV12-3 or TRBV12-4 and TRBJ1-1; 7 bases match TRBD1. The CDR3 here is CASSLKEGALTEAFF. In DNA, the CDR3 is TGTGCCAGCAGTTTAAAGGAGGGGGCGTTGACTGAAGCTTTCTTT.